This T cell receptor (beta chain) was found in a study of blood T cell repertoires in COVID-19. The protocol was immunoSEQ multiplex PCR, while the TCRdb copy is restricted to in-frame clones and leaves out a portion. The sample includes some 100,000 clones, more than 75% of them seen just once. This CDR3 region has 13 residues. V gave up 5 bases and J gave up 10 bases, with 17 bases separating them. The V gene's germline CDR1 is MDHEN and CDR2 SYDVKM. The sequence came from a woman of 80 years or more with active COVID-19. The sequencing input was peripheral blood. This chain uses TRBV28 with TRBJ1-2; TRBD1 might be the D (5 bases). In DNA, the CDR3 is TGTGCCAGCAGTCCCCCTGGGGCTAAACTCTACACCTTC. Its protein is CASSPPGAKLYTF.